This record concerns one TCR beta chain sequence. Its matching antigen is unknown. Data came from immunoSEQ multiplex PCR; TCRdb stores just in-frame clones and leaves some out. The data contain more than 55,000 clones, 92% of them seen just once; the ten biggest clones take up around 15%. Germline loops: CDR1 SGDLS, CDR2 YYNGEE. CDR3 length equals 14 residues. Trimming left V 0 bases short and J 1 base short, with 6 bases between. These data are taken from a study of OX40 agonist ivuxolimab in advanced cancers. Study-wide points: Researchers report that CD8+ T cells had, on average, more expanded clones than CD4+.

The chain has TRBV9 and TRBJ2-3, with D possibly being TRBD1 (6 bases). The receptor's source is an adult with an advanced solid tumor such as melanoma, head and neck, liver or kidney cancer. The material was CD4+ or CD8+ T cells sorted from blood, obtained in a trial of the OX40 agonist ivuxolimab. The DNA of the CDR3 is TGTGCCAGCAGCGTAGAGGGGGGCACAGATACGCAGTATTTT. Translation gives CASSVEGGTDTQYF.